This TCR beta chain is drawn from a study of PD-L1 blockade in urothelial cancer (dated by TCRdb to 2017 to 2019). Regarding the study in general: All patients started therapy around 2014 and received atezolizumab 1,200 mg intravenously every 3 weeks. Blood samples yielded a median of about 150,000 T cells and more than 80,000 unique TCRs, with median clonality around 0.083. Blood samples were analyzed at two time points: 3 weeks after treatment start (second dose) and 6 weeks after treatment start. Patients had an ECOG performance status of 0 or 1 and had received between 0 and 3 prior chemotherapy regimens. Progression-free survival longer than 6 months counted as durable clinical benefit, and TCR features were additionally tested against both progression-free and overall survival. Pretreatment tumor samples, along with matched peripheral blood serially collected before and after atezolizumab treatment, were subjected to TCR sequencing. Under 30 patients had pretreatment blood TCR-seq, 24 had at least one posttreatment blood collection, and 24 had tumor TCR-seq. Under 10 patients achieved durable clinical benefit and 20 did not. In the same patients, whole exome sequencing and RNA sequencing of pretreatment tumors were performed in addition to TCR sequencing. The study, an exploratory multi-omic analysis, examined somatic, immune and clinical correlates of response to PD-L1 blockade with atezolizumab in urothelial cancer. About nine tenths of the roughly 29 patients were identified as males with urothelial cancer of bladder origin, and a prior smoking history was reported by 18 of 29 patients.

Synthetic TCR analog templates were spiked into each PCR to estimate absolute template abundance from read counts. Using the immunoSEQ assay, TCRbeta CDR3 regions were amplified from genomic DNA with bias-controlled V and J gene primers. Rearranged TCRbeta segments were sequenced at approximately 20X coverage. The study's own analysis went as follows. Clustering was used to correct sequencing errors, and CDR3s were annotated against IMGT to assign V, D and J genes. Out-of-frame and stop-codon sequences were excluded, and only productive TCRbeta rearrangements were used in downstream analyses. Clonality was calculated as one minus the Shannon entropy normalized by the log of the number of unique productive sequences. Clones differing between time points or between blood and tumor were identified by Fisher's exact test with Benjamini-Hochberg correction at adjusted p below 0.01. TCRdb limited this immuneACCESS table to in-frame rearrangements with V and J called. A share of clones is missing; checked studies link under half to unresolved V genes, and the rest is unexplained. From that table come the V and J calls and clone size; the DNA was used to work out D and trimming. For this sample the table gives roughly 130,000 clones, of which about 81% were detected only once. The ten largest clonotypes hold 2.5% to 4% of the sample.

Findings and caveats that apply to the study as a whole: At 3 weeks after the start of treatment, tumor-associated TCR clones in peripheral blood had expanded more in patients with durable benefit (n ≈ 24, p = 0.022). Improved progression-free and overall survival was associated with having pretreatment peripheral blood TCR clonality below the median. Because the sample size was small (n = 29) and many of the analyses were exploratory, the results are meant to be hypothesis-generating.

Explained via the paper, the time point label denotes: pretreatment peripheral blood. The cohort included 29 patients with locally advanced or metastatic urothelial carcinoma who were treated at Memorial Sloan Kettering on a trial protocol. Peripheral blood mononuclear cells were collected pretreatment and during treatment, with between 1 and 8 total time points per patient. The Qiagen DNeasy Blood extraction kit was used to purify genomic DNA from total PBMCs and tumor samples. Collected pretreatment and during treatment, PBMCs were isolated and stored as previously described. Based on the germline V gene (reference sequence), the CDR1 and CDR2 sequences are GTSNPN and SVGIG. Relative to germline, V is missing 1 base and J is missing 7 bases, with 6 bases of the junction outside any gene match. The CDR3, from cysteine to phenylalanine, totals 14 residues. Of the read, only the CDR3 DNA is kept; its 42 bases are in frame from base 1.

Note on this clone: What antigen it recognizes has not been identified. Per-nucleotide qualities are absent, and no much larger clonotype sits a single base away.

The chain is encoded by TRBV30 joined to TRBJ2-3, and 9 junctional nucleotides match TRBD2. The clonotype originates from a man aged 50 to 60 with urothelial cancer. The sample consisted of PBMCs, taken around atezolizumab (anti-PD-L1) treatment. The sequence in DNA is TGTGCCTGGAGTGGTGCGGGAGGGCCTCATACGCAGTATTTT. Translated, this is CAWSGAGGPHTQYF.